A single TCR beta chain is shown here with its context. Its antigen is still unknown. Within one base of it there is no much larger clone, and no base qualities were kept. The donors were some 39 Caucasian individuals from Russia, aged about 6 to 95 years, who were systemically healthy. Roughly 10 milliliters of peripheral blood were drawn from each donor into EDTA-treated Vacutainer tubes. PBMCs were isolated by Ficoll-Paque density-gradient centrifugation, with at least 6.5 million obtained per sample. Trizol reagent was used to extract total RNA from PBMCs, with at least 6 micrograms per sample. The percentages of naive CD45RAhigh/CD27high T cells were determined by flow cytometry on a PBMC aliquot from every donor. To prepare the library, 5' RACE was applied. Sequencing was performed on an Illumina HiSeq 2500. A second 7 to 11 cycle PCR used a sample-barcoded 5' primer and a J-beta primer mix. Each TCR beta cDNA molecule received a unique molecular identifier from a template-switch 5' adaptor carrying 12 random nucleotides. Each sample yielded at least 3 million CDR3-containing paired-end reads. First-strand cDNA synthesis was performed from all RNA using the Mint cDNA synthesis kit, with priming by a TRBC-specific oligonucleotide. After uracil-DNA glycosylase treatment, a first 18-cycle PCR used universal primers M1SS and BC2_uni_R on all cDNA. The study's own analysis went as follows. Each sample was normalized by randomly selecting 1 million high-quality reads, each carrying a distinct molecular identifier. Reads sharing molecular identifiers were discarded rather than binned into consensus sequences. MiTCR, run with a Q25 quality threshold and the strictest error-elimination algorithm, handled CDR3 identification, clonotype clustering and error correction. A nonparametric unseen species model with Euler transformation was used to estimate a lower bound on total TCR beta diversity. TCRdb reprocessing: public reads trimmed at Q25 with fastp, clones called with MiXCR, in-frame beta chains kept. When rows share a CDR3 protein, they turn into one entry using the most common DNA and genes. The V and J calls were not made by the authors but by TCRdb's processing. This sample holds roughly 1.7 million distinct CDR3 sequences; roughly a third were observed only once. Together, the top ten hold around 11% of the sample.

This sample stems from a study of blood T cells in healthy people across ages (dated by TCRdb to about 2015). Turning to the overall study: In model experiments, template switching captured about one uniquely barcoded TCR beta cDNA molecule for every two T cells. To track age-related changes in TCR beta repertoire diversity, the study relied on deep sequencing normalized with unique cDNA molecular identifiers. The donors were divided into four age groups: young (average roughly 15 years), middle-aged (almost 40), aged (roughly 66) and long-lived (roughly 82). To avoid experimental bias, donors of different ages were spread randomly across the sequencing lanes. Using the same blood draw, the study looked at two additional independent replicas of 1 million unique cDNA reads for two donors, one aged 18 to 30 and the other aged 80 or older. The paper as a whole reports these results and caveats: Observed TCR beta diversity per million T cells fell roughly linearly with age, and a significant reduction was already apparent by age about 38. Total diversity estimates from one million sequenced T cells were considered lower bounds and underestimates. The percentage of naive T cells measured by flow cytometry correlated strongly with observed TCR beta diversity. Compared with the aged group, the long-lived group had more naive CD4+ T cells, fewer expanded clones and increased TCR diversity, a pattern suggesting age selection. Because the CMV infection status of the donors was unknown, age-related changes in expanded clonotypes may potentially have been confounded. Bulk unsorted PBMC profiling prevented conclusive comparison of naive and antigen-experienced compartments.

The junction shows trimming of 3 bases on V and 9 bases on J, plus 17 bases between the germline ends. Inclusive of the bounding cysteine and phenylalanine, the CDR3 is 14 residues long. The only DNA kept is the CDR3, 42 bases in frame from the first base. Taken from the germline V gene, the CDR1 and CDR2 loops are MGHRA and YSYEKL. This TCR derives from a woman aged 25-40 years in good health. The V and J genes are TRBV4-1 and TRBJ1-2, with the D gene uncertain. The material sequenced was blood. The CDR3 here reads CASSHENRNDSYTF. The nucleotides read TGCGCCAGCAGCCACGAAAACCGGAATGATAGCTACACCTTC.